This is a list of T cell receptor beta chains from one sample in a study of blood T cell repertoires in COVID-19. Some clones are missing from TCRdb's copy, which holds only in-frame ones; the method was immunoSEQ multiplex PCR. The data contain under 45,000 clones, around 82% of them singletons. Sequenced input: peripheral blood. The receptor source for this set is a man aged 80 or over with acute or convalescent COVID-19. The CDR3 runs from the conserved cysteine through the conserved F or W. A D gene is named only where the DNA matches it firmly. A row's size may be missing; if present it is once, few, many or a size class.

>NA|15|TRBJ2-5|TRBV3-1/TRBV3-2|TRBD2
TGTGCCAGCAGCCAAGATACGGGAGGGTGGGAGACCCAGTACTTC
CASSQDTGGWETQYF
>once|18|TRBJ2-6|TRBV27|TRBD2
TGTGCCAGCAGTAACGGACTAGCGGGAGTGCAAGGGGCCAACGTCCTGACTTTC
CASSNGLAGVQGANVLTF
>NA|15|TRBJ1-5|TRBV19|NA
TGTGCCAGTTCCCCCGTCCGGGGAAGCGGTCAGCCCCAGCATTTT
CASSPVRGSGQPQHF
>NA|16|TRBJ1-5|TRBV19|NA
TGTGCCAGTAGTATCGGGGGAGGTGGGCGCAATCAGCCCCAGCATTTT
CASSIGGGGRNQPQHF
>NA|11|TRBJ2-5|TRBV29-1|NA
TGCAGCGTCCGGTCAAAAGAGACCCAGTACTTC
CSVRSKETQYF
>NA|17|TRBJ2-2|TRBV5-4|TRBD2
TGTGCCAGCAGCCCTCTAGCGGGGGGACGAACGACCGGGGAGCTGTTTTTT
CASSPLAGGRTTGELFF
>few|14|TRBJ2-5|TRBV4-2|TRBD2
TGTGCCAGCAGCCAGGGGGGGGGCCAAGAGACCCAGTACTTC
CASSQGGGQETQYF
>NA|19|TRBJ2-6|TRBV9|TRBD1
TGTGCCAGCAGCGTAGTATGGGACAGGGCCCCTGGAGGGGCCAACGTCCTGACTTTC
CASSVVWDRAPGGANVLTF
>few|14|TRBJ1-5|TRBV18|TRBD1
TGTGCCAGCTCACCTAGACAGGGTAATCAGCCCCAGCATTTT
CASSPRQGNQPQHF
>once|11|TRBJ1-4|TRBV20-1|NA
TGCAGTGCTAGTGTCTCCGAAAAACTGTTTTTT
CSASVSEKLFF
>NA|16|TRBJ2-7|TRBV12-2|NA
TGTGCAAGTCCAACTAGCGGGGGGACGAGCTCCTACGAGCAGTACTTC
CASPTSGGTSSYEQYF
>NA|15|TRBJ2-1|TRBV7-9|TRBD2
TGTGCCAGCATGGGACTAGCGGGGGCCTACAATGAGCAGTTCTTC
CASMGLAGAYNEQFF
>NA|14|TRBJ2-7|TRBV5-4|NA
TGTGCCAGCAGCCAGGATGGGCCCTTTTACGAGCAGTACTTC
CASSQDGPFYEQYF
>NA|16|TRBJ1-4|TRBV18|NA
TGTGCCAGCTCCCGGGGAGCTGATTCAACTAATGAAAAACTGTTTTTT
CASSRGADSTNEKLFF
>NA|14|TRBJ2-4|TRBV28|TRBD1
TGTGCCAGCAGCGCTGCCGGGACAGGGCCCATTCAGTACTTC
CASSAAGTGPIQYF
>NA|15|TRBJ1-4|TRBV11-2|TRBD1
TGTGCCAGCAGCTTATCCGGGACAGGGGCCGGAAAACTGTTTTTT
CASSLSGTGAGKLFF
>NA|18|TRBJ1-2|TRBV18|NA
TGTGCCAGCTCGCCCACAACGGTCGGGTTCGAAGGCAACTATGGCTACACCTTC
CASSPTTVGFEGNYGYTF
>once|14|TRBJ2-7|TRBV7-2|NA
TGTGCCAGCAGCCAGGGTACCCACTCCTACGAGCAGTACTTC
CASSQGTHSYEQYF
>NA|13|TRBJ1-2|TRBV10-3|TRBD1
TGTGCCATCACTCGGGACAGGGACTATGGCTACACCTTC
CAITRDRDYGYTF
>NA|15|TRBJ1-2|TRBV19|NA
TGTGCCAGTAGTATCAGTCCAGGGCCGAACTATGGCTACACCTTC
CASSISPGPNYGYTF
>NA|14|TRBJ1-5|TRBV5-1|NA
TGCGCCAGCAGCCCCGGGACTTCTCATCAGCCCCAGCATTTT
CASSPGTSHQPQHF
>NA|14|TRBJ2-2|TRBV7-7|TRBD2
TGTGCCAGCAGCCCGGACGGGAGGACCGGGGAGCTGTTTTTT
CASSPDGRTGELFF
>NA|15|TRBJ2-7|TRBV19|NA
TGTGCCAGTAGTATGAATAGGGGGACGCTAAGCGAGCAGTACTTC
CASSMNRGTLSEQYF
>NA|13|TRBJ2-1|TRBV7-8|NA
TGTGCCAGCAGTCCTCTCTCCTACAATGAGCAGTTCTTC
CASSPLSYNEQFF
>NA|15|TRBJ2-1|TRBV28|NA
TGTGCCAGCAGGTTTGGCGGGGGCGGATACAATGAGCAGTTCTTC
CASRFGGGGYNEQFF
>NA|15|TRBJ2-7|TRBV5-5|NA
TGTGCCAGCAGCCAGATCCAAGGGGCAGCTTACGAGCAGTACTTC
CASSQIQGAAYEQYF
>NA|16|TRBJ2-1|TRBV10-2|TRBD2
TGCGCCAGCACCGACCTTAGCGGGACTTGGGAGCATGAGCAGTTCTTC
CASTDLSGTWEHEQFF
>NA|14|TRBJ2-5|TRBV15|NA
TGTGCCACCAGCACGATCGGGGGCCAAGAGACCCAGTACTTC
CATSTIGGQETQYF
>NA|16|TRBJ1-3|TRBV5-1|NA
TGCGCCAGCAGCTTGGCCGGCGGTGCCTCTGGAAACACCATATATTTT
CASSLAGGASGNTIYF
>NA|14|TRBJ2-5|TRBV19|NA
TGTGCCAGTAGTATACAGGGAAACCAAGAGACCCAGTACTTC
CASSIQGNQETQYF
>NA|14|TRBJ2-3|TRBV4-1|NA
TGCGCCAGCAGCCAAGATTCTGGCACAGATACGCAGTATTTT
CASSQDSGTDTQYF
>few|15|TRBJ1-1|TRBV4-1|TRBD1
TGCGCCAGCAGCCAGGGACAGGGGAGGTACACTGAAGCTTTCTTT
CASSQGQGRYTEAFF
>NA|16|TRBJ1-3|TRBV5-1|NA
TGCGCCAGCAGCTTGGAGGCAGGTTTCTCTGGAAACACCATATATTTT
CASSLEAGFSGNTIYF
>NA|16|TRBJ1-3|TRBV23-1|NA
TGCGCCAGCAGTCAATCGGGGCAGCAGGGGGGAAACACCATATATTTT
CASSQSGQQGGNTIYF
>NA|15|TRBJ2-5|TRBV19|TRBD2
TGTGCCAGTAGTGGGAAAGGTCTAGCGGGAGAGACCCAGTACTTC
CASSGKGLAGETQYF